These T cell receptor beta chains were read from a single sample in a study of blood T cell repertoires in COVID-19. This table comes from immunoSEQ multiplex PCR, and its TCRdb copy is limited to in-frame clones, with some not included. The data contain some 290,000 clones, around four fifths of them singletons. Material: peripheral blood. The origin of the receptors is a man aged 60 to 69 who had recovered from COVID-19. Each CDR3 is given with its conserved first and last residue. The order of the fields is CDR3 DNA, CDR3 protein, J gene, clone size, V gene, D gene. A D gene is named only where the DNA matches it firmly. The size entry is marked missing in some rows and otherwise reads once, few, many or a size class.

DNA: TGTGCCAGCAGGCAGGGGATGCGGGAGCTGTTTTTT
CDR3: CASRQGMRELFF
J: TRBJ2-2
size: NA
V: TRBV6-5
D: NA

DNA: TGTGCCAGCAGTTCTCTGGGGACAGGATTTTTTAACTATGGCTACACCTTC
CDR3: CASSSLGTGFFNYGYTF
J: TRBJ1-2
size: NA
V: TRBV27
D: TRBD1

DNA: TGTGCCAGCAGCGTAAACAATGAGCAGTTCTTC
CDR3: CASSVNNEQFF
J: TRBJ2-1
size: NA
V: TRBV6-5
D: NA

DNA: TGTGCCAGCAGCGTAGGTGCGGGCGGGTACAGCTCCTACGAGCAGTACTTC
CDR3: CASSVGAGGYSSYEQYF
J: TRBJ2-7
size: NA
V: TRBV9
D: NA

DNA: TGTGCCAGCAGCGGACGACTAGCGGGAGGCCCTAGGGATGAGCAGTTCTTC
CDR3: CASSGRLAGGPRDEQFF
J: TRBJ2-1
size: NA
V: TRBV21-1
D: NA

DNA: TGTGCCAGCAGCCAGCTGACTAGCACAGATACGCAGTATTTT
CDR3: CASSQLTSTDTQYF
J: TRBJ2-3
size: NA
V: TRBV4-2
D: NA

DNA: TGTGCCAGCAGCTCGGACAGGGCCGGGGAGCTGTTTTTT
CDR3: CASSSDRAGELFF
J: TRBJ2-2
size: NA
V: TRBV7-3
D: TRBD1

DNA: TGTGCCAGCAGCCCCGGGACAGCCTACAATGAGCAGTTCTTC
CDR3: CASSPGTAYNEQFF
J: TRBJ2-1
size: once
V: TRBV11-2
D: TRBD1

DNA: TGTGCCAGCAGCCCGGGACAGCTCACCGGGGAGCTGTTTTTT
CDR3: CASSPGQLTGELFF
J: TRBJ2-2
size: NA
V: TRBV5-4
D: TRBD1

DNA: TGCAGCGTTGAAGAGCGAAACAACTATGGCTACACCTTC
CDR3: CSVEERNNYGYTF
J: TRBJ1-2
size: NA
V: TRBV29-1
D: NA

DNA: TGTGCCAGCAGGAGAGACTCCTACGAGCAGTACTTC
CDR3: CASRRDSYEQYF
J: TRBJ2-7
size: once
V: TRBV2
D: NA

DNA: TGTGCCAGCAGCTTAGTGAGGGCGGGAGGGCCAATCTTC
CDR3: CASSLVRAGGPIF
J: TRBJ2-1
size: NA
V: TRBV7-2
D: TRBD2

DNA: TGTGCCAGCAGCCAAGATCCGGGCCAGGGGGGCGAAAAACTGTTTTTT
CDR3: CASSQDPGQGGEKLFF
J: TRBJ1-4
size: NA
V: TRBV4-2
D: TRBD1

DNA: TGTGCCAGCAGTGAAGTTTGGGCAGCGGAAGAGACCCAGTACTTC
CDR3: CASSEVWAAEETQYF
J: TRBJ2-5
size: NA
V: TRBV6-1
D: NA

DNA: TGCGCCAGCTCCTCTTCGCCGGGACAGCAAGAGACCCAGTACTTC
CDR3: CASSSSPGQQETQYF
J: TRBJ2-5
size: NA
V: TRBV5-1
D: TRBD1

DNA: TGTGCCACCACCCTACAGGGGTTCAGTGGAAACACCATATATTTT
CDR3: CATTLQGFSGNTIYF
J: TRBJ1-3
size: NA
V: TRBV24-1
D: TRBD1

DNA: TGCGCCAGCAGCGGGGAACAGGGGGCGAGTCTCAATGAGCAGTTCTTC
CDR3: CASSGEQGASLNEQFF
J: TRBJ2-1
size: NA
V: TRBV5-1
D: TRBD1

DNA: TGTGCCAGTAGTATCGGGAGGGGGCCGGAAGCTTTCTTT
CDR3: CASSIGRGPEAFF
J: TRBJ1-1
size: NA
V: TRBV19
D: TRBD1

DNA: TGTGCCACCACCGGGACTAGCGGGAGTGAATCCTACAATGAGCAGTTCTTC
CDR3: CATTGTSGSESYNEQFF
J: TRBJ2-1
size: once
V: TRBV24-1
D: TRBD2

DNA: TGCGCCAGCAGCCTGGGCGGGACAGGCGAAGAGACCCAGTACTTC
CDR3: CASSLGGTGEETQYF
J: TRBJ2-5
size: few
V: TRBV5-1
D: TRBD1

DNA: TGTGCCAGCAGGCCGAGACAGGGTGCGGGGCATTCACCCCTCCACTTT
CDR3: CASRPRQGAGHSPLHF
J: TRBJ1-6
size: NA
V: TRBV28
D: TRBD1

DNA: TGTGCCAGCAGACAGGGGGCAGGAACGGATGGCTACACCTTC
CDR3: CASRQGAGTDGYTF
J: TRBJ1-2
size: NA
V: TRBV3-1/TRBV3-2
D: TRBD1

DNA: TGTGCCAGCAGCGCCGGGACAGGGGCGGGAGAGACCCAGTACTTC
CDR3: CASSAGTGAGETQYF
J: TRBJ2-5
size: NA
V: TRBV7-3
D: TRBD1

DNA: TGTGCCAGCAGCCAAAACCCGGGACTAAAGAGCAATGAGCAGTTCTTC
CDR3: CASSQNPGLKSNEQFF
J: TRBJ2-1
size: NA
V: TRBV14
D: TRBD2

DNA: TGTGCCAGCAGTAGACGGGTGGTCACAGATACGCAGTATTTT
CDR3: CASSRRVVTDTQYF
J: TRBJ2-3
size: few
V: TRBV2
D: NA

DNA: TGTGCCAGCAGTCGGGACAGGGGTGAGCCCCAGCATTTT
CDR3: CASSRDRGEPQHF
J: TRBJ1-5
size: NA
V: TRBV6-5
D: TRBD1

DNA: TGTGCCGGAAGGGACAGTCACTCCTACGAGCAGTACTTC
CDR3: CAGRDSHSYEQYF
J: TRBJ2-7
size: NA
V: TRBV19
D: TRBD1

DNA: TGTGCCAGCAGTTTGGGCCCGGCCTCCTACGAGCAGTACTTC
CDR3: CASSLGPASYEQYF
J: TRBJ2-7
size: NA
V: TRBV27
D: NA

DNA: TGTGCCAGCAGACGGGGGTTGAATGAAAAACTGTTTTTT
CDR3: CASRRGLNEKLFF
J: TRBJ1-4
size: NA
V: TRBV25-1
D: NA

DNA: TGTGCCAGCAGTTTCTCTGGGAGGGGGGCCAATCAGCCCCAGCATTTT
CDR3: CASSFSGRGANQPQHF
J: TRBJ1-5
size: NA
V: TRBV27
D: NA

DNA: TGTGCCAGCAAAGGGACTAACCAAGAGACCCAGTACTTC
CDR3: CASKGTNQETQYF
J: TRBJ2-5
size: NA
V: TRBV3-1/TRBV3-2
D: TRBD2

DNA: TGTGCCAGCAGTTACTCGGGGGGGCCTATCGGCTACACCTTC
CDR3: CASSYSGGPIGYTF
J: TRBJ1-2
size: NA
V: TRBV6-5
D: NA

DNA: TGCGCCAGCAGCTTGGTACTAGCGGGGGCCTACAATGAGCAGTTCTTC
CDR3: CASSLVLAGAYNEQFF
J: TRBJ2-1
size: NA
V: TRBV5-1
D: TRBD2

DNA: TGTGCCAGCAGCTTAAACAGACCGAAGACCGGGGAGCTGTTTTTT
CDR3: CASSLNRPKTGELFF
J: TRBJ2-2
size: NA
V: TRBV7-2
D: NA

DNA: TGTGCCAGCAGTGCCGGGGACATCTACGAGCAGTACTTC
CDR3: CASSAGDIYEQYF
J: TRBJ2-7
size: NA
V: TRBV2
D: NA

DNA: TGTGCCAGCTCACCGGGACAAAGGGGCGAGCAGTACTTC
CDR3: CASSPGQRGEQYF
J: TRBJ2-7
size: NA
V: TRBV18
D: NA

DNA: TGCAGTGCTAGTGGGGGCTACCAATACAATGAGCAGTTCTTC
CDR3: CSASGGYQYNEQFF
J: TRBJ2-1
size: NA
V: TRBV20-1
D: NA

DNA: TGCAGTGCTAGTCGACCGCAGGGGTTCCACGAGCAGTACTTC
CDR3: CSASRPQGFHEQYF
J: TRBJ2-7
size: NA
V: TRBV20-1
D: NA

DNA: TGTGCCAGCAGTTGGGGCGGTACCGACTACGAGCAGTACTTC
CDR3: CASSWGGTDYEQYF
J: TRBJ2-7
size: NA
V: TRBV27
D: NA

DNA: TGTGCCAGCAGCATAGACAGGGGGCCCTACAATGAGCAGTTCTTC
CDR3: CASSIDRGPYNEQFF
J: TRBJ2-1
size: NA
V: TRBV7-2
D: TRBD1

DNA: TGTGCCAGTAGTATCCAACAGGGTGTTGCCTACGAGCAGTACTTC
CDR3: CASSIQQGVAYEQYF
J: TRBJ2-7
size: once
V: TRBV19
D: NA

DNA: TGTGCCAGCTCACCGAACATCCCATCTAGCGGGAGCGCAGATACGCAGTATTTT
CDR3: CASSPNIPSSGSADTQYF
J: TRBJ2-3
size: NA
V: TRBV18
D: TRBD2

DNA: TGTGCCACCAGCAGAGGATCGGGCGGGAGGGCCATGTACCAAGAGACCCAGTACTTC
CDR3: CATSRGSGGRAMYQETQYF
J: TRBJ2-5
size: NA
V: TRBV15
D: TRBD2

DNA: TGTGCTAGCAGCCACAGCGGGGGGGCTAACACCGGGGAGCTGTTTTTT
CDR3: CASSHSGGANTGELFF
J: TRBJ2-2
size: NA
V: TRBV7-7
D: TRBD2

DNA: TGTGCCTGGAACCGGGACTCCTCCTACGAGCAGTACTTC
CDR3: CAWNRDSSYEQYF
J: TRBJ2-7
size: NA
V: TRBV30
D: NA

DNA: TGTGCCATCAGTAACTCCGGGACTAGCGGCTACAATGAGCAGTTCTTC
CDR3: CAISNSGTSGYNEQFF
J: TRBJ2-1
size: NA
V: TRBV10-3
D: TRBD2

DNA: TGTGCCAGCAGCCAAGATCCTAGCGACTACAATGAGCAGTTCTTC
CDR3: CASSQDPSDYNEQFF
J: TRBJ2-1
size: NA
V: TRBV3-1/TRBV3-2
D: NA

DNA: TGTGCCAGCAGTCCTCCAACTGACAGGGAACATGGCTACACCTTC
CDR3: CASSPPTDREHGYTF
J: TRBJ1-2
size: NA
V: TRBV28
D: TRBD1

DNA: TGCAGTGCTAGTATACTAGCGGGACCTAAGGGGGCCTACAATGAGCAGTTCTTC
CDR3: CSASILAGPKGAYNEQFF
J: TRBJ2-1
size: NA
V: TRBV20-1
D: TRBD2

DNA: TGCGCCAGCAGCCCTAGCGGGACTACCTACAATGAGCAGTTCTTC
CDR3: CASSPSGTTYNEQFF
J: TRBJ2-1
size: NA
V: TRBV5-1
D: TRBD2

DNA: TGTGCCAGCGCAGCGCCCGGGACAGGCAGCGAAAAACTGTTTTTT
CDR3: CASAAPGTGSEKLFF
J: TRBJ1-4
size: NA
V: TRBV25-1
D: TRBD1

DNA: TGCGCCAGCAGCCAAGATACCCCAGGGAGCGGGAGGGCCAAAGAGACCCAGTACTTC
CDR3: CASSQDTPGSGRAKETQYF
J: TRBJ2-5
size: many
V: TRBV4-1
D: TRBD2

DNA: TGTGCCAGCAGTTGGGACCGAGGGGGCACTGAAGCTTTCTTT
CDR3: CASSWDRGGTEAFF
J: TRBJ1-1
size: NA
V: TRBV27
D: NA

DNA: TGTGCCAGCAGCGCCCCCCGACTAGCGGGGGGGATCGAGCAGTTCTTC
CDR3: CASSAPRLAGGIEQFF
J: TRBJ2-1
size: NA
V: TRBV7-2
D: TRBD2

DNA: TGTGCCAGCAGTTACGTCTCCGTCACAGATACGCAGTATTTT
CDR3: CASSYVSVTDTQYF
J: TRBJ2-3
size: NA
V: TRBV6-2/TRBV6-3
D: NA